This T cell receptor beta chain was observed in a study of blood T cell repertoires in COVID-19. Study-level information: Nucleic acid was either cDNA or gDNA, and it came from T cells, B-cell-depleted T cells, or PBMCs.

Method: immunoSEQ multiplex PCR; TCRdb's copy keeps in-frame clones and lacks some. The sample holds a few hundred thousand clones, roughly 81% seen once. Trimming took off 2 bases at V and 3 bases at J, with 15 bases between the two ends. Germline values: CDR1 KGHDR, CDR2 SFDVKD. The CDR3 consists of 17 residues. The gene calls are TRBV24-1 and TRBJ2-2; possibly TRBD2 for D (5 bases). The source of this sequence is a woman aged 45-59 years who had been exposed to COVID-19. The source material was PBMCs or T cells enriched from blood (not recorded which). CDR3 loop: CATSDSPTTRDTGELFF. CDR3 nucleotides: TGTGCCACCAGTGATTCACCGACAACGAGGGACACCGGGGAGCTGTTTTTT.